This T cell receptor (beta chain) is from a study of OX40 agonist ivuxolimab in advanced cancers. This CDR3 region has 19 residues. Per germline, CDR1 LGHNT and CDR2 FRNRAP. V was clipped by 2 bases and J by 0 bases; unmatched bases: 12. Sequenced by immunoSEQ multiplex PCR; TCRdb stores in-frame clones only, minus some. The data contain tens of thousands of clones, around 87% of them singletons. The receptor comes from an adult with an advanced solid tumor such as melanoma, head and neck, liver or kidney cancer. The sequences come from CD4+ or CD8+ T cells sorted from blood, collected in a trial of the OX40 agonist ivuxolimab. J is TRBJ1-4 and V is TRBV12-5, with 7 bases fitting TRBD1. CDR3 amino acids: CASGLTLTGNHATNEKLFF. CDR3 nucleotide sequence: TGTGCTAGTGGTTTGACGCTGACAGGGAACCACGCAACTAATGAAAAACTGTTTTTT.